Below are 2 T cell receptor beta chains sequenced from a single sample in a study of regulatory T cells in long-lasting Graves disease. Building the TCR beta libraries relied on iRepertoire HTBI primers, and CDR3 regions underwent Arm-PCR. TCRdb processed the multiplex PCR reads anew with MiXCR; each CDR3 protein has one entry. The sample gives approximately 400,000 distinct CDR3 sequences, 15% of which show up once; approximately 7.8% is in the top ten. Documented time point: newly diagnosed GD, antithyroid drugs for less than 3 months. Researchers made the TCR library from RNA that was extracted from PBMCs. The same data also contributed to another study, on T cells in Graves' hyperthyroidism and ophthalmopathy.

The sample in question was peripheral blood mononuclear cells (PBMCs), obtained at new diagnosis, from a patient treated with antithyroid drugs. All receptors come from a middle-aged woman with Graves disease.

This clonotype has ten or more counts. The rearrangement uses TRBV29-1 and TRBJ2-1, with 7 positions matching TRBD1. The germline V gene encodes CDR1 SQVTM and CDR2 ANQGSEA. With V trimmed by 6 bases and J by 0 bases, 5 bases remained unmatched. The CDR3 loop spans 14 amino acids. Here the CDR3 reads CSVDRDSSYNEQFF. CDR3 DNA sequence: TGCAGCGTAGACAGGGACAGCTCCTACAATGAGCAGTTCTTC.

Many counts were recorded for this clonotype. J is TRBJ1-4 and V is TRBV11-2; 12 nucleotides agree with TRBD1. This CDR3 comprises 15 residues. Trimming cost V 5 bases and J 6 bases; bases outside gene matches: 4. Germline-derived CDR1 and CDR2 are SGHAT and FQNNGV. The CDR3 DNA reads TGTGCCAGCAGCGCCGGGACAGGGGGCTATGAAAAACTGTTTTTT. Its translation: CASSAGTGGYEKLFF.